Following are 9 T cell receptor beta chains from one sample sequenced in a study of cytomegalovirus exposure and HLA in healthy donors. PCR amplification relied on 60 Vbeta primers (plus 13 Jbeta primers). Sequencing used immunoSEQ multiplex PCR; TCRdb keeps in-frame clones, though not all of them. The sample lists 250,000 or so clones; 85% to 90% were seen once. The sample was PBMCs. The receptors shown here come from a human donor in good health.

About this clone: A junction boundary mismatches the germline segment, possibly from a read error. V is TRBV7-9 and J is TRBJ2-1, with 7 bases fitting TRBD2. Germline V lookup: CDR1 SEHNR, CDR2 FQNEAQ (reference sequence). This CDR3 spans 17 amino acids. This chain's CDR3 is CSSSSTYLADRYNEQFF. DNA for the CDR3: TGTTCCAGCAGCTCCACTTACCTAGCGGACCGATACAATGAGCAGTTCTTC.

The CDR3 DNA sequence: TGTGCCAGCAGCGGCGATACAGGGCTTTCGGGCTACACCTTC. Protein sequence: CASSGDTGLSGYTF. The chain uses TRBV2 and TRBJ1-2; a weak D match, TRBD1 (6 bases). Germline V gene data show CDR1 as SNHLY and CDR2 as FYNNEI. This CDR3 comprises 14 residues. V was trimmed by 6 bases and J by 8 bases, leaving 19 bases between them.

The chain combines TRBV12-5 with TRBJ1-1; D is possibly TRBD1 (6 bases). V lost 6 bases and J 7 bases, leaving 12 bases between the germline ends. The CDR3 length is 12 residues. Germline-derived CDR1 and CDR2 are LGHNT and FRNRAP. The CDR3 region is CASGEQGNEAFF. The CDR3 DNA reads TGTGCTAGTGGAGAACAGGGAAATGAAGCTTTCTTT.

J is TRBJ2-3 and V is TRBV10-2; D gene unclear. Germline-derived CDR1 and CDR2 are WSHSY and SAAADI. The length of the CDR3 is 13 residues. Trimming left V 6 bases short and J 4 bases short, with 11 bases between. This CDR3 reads CASRRKASDTQYF. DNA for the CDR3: TGCGCCAGCAGGCGGAAGGCATCAGATACGCAGTATTTT.

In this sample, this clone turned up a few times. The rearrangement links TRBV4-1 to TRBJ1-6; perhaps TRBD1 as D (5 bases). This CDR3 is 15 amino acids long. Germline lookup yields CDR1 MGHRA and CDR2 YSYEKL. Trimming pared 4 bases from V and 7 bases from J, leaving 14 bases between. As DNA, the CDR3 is TGCGCCAGCAGCCGCTCAGGAGGGGCCAATTCACCCCTCCACTTT. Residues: CASSRSGGANSPLHF.

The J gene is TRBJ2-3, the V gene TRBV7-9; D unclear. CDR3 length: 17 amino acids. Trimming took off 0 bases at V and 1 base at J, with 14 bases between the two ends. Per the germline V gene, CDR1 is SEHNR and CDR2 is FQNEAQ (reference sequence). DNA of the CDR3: TGTGCCAGCAGCTTAGCGTCGGTTGAACCTCGCACAGATACGCAGTATTTT. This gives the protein CASSLASVEPRTDTQYF.

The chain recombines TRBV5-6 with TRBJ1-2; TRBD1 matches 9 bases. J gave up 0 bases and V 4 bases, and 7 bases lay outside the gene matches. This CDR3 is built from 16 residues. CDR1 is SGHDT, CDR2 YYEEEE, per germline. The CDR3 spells CASSRGTGQANYGYTF. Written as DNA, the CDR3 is TGTGCCAGCAGCCGCGGGACAGGGCAAGCTAACTATGGCTACACCTTC.

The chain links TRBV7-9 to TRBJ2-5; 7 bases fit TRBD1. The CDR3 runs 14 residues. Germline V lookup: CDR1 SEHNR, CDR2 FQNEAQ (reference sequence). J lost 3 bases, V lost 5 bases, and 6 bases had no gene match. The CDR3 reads CASSRQGVKETQYF. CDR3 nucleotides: TGTGCCAGCAGCCGACAGGGTGTAAAAGAGACCCAGTACTTC.

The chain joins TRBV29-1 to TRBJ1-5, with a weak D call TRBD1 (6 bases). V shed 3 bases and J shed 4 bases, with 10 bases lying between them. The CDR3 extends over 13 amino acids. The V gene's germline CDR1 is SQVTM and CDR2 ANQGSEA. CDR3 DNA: TGCAGCGTTGACCAGGGGACAAATCAGCCCCAGCATTTT. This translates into CSVDQGTNQPQHF.